One sample yielded the 13 T cell receptor beta chains listed below, sequenced in a study of blood T cell repertoires in COVID-19. The repertoire was sequenced with immunoSEQ multiplex PCR; TCRdb's copy has only in-frame clones and lacks some. The table includes 180,000 or so clones, about 86% detected once. Material: peripheral blood. The receptors were gathered from a man aged 55 to 69 with acute or convalescent COVID-19.

This chain connects TRBV6-5 to TRBJ1-3; maybe TRBD1 (6 bases). The CDR3 contains 14 residues. The ends were cut back, 5 bases at V and 5 bases at J, with 13 bases in the middle. Germline lookup yields CDR1 MNHEY and CDR2 SVGAGI. The CDR3 region has the DNA TGTGCCAGCAGTCCGGGGGGCAAAAGAAACACCATATATTTT. Translating it yields CASSPGGKRNTIYF.

V usage is TRBV7-9 and J usage is TRBJ2-3, with 11 bases identical to TRBD2. Trimming removed 5 bases from V and 2 bases from J; junction bases left unmatched: 6. CDR1 SEHNR and CDR2 FQNEAQ come from the germline V gene (reference sequence). CDR3 size: 16 residues. CDR3 sequence (DNA): TGTGCCAGCAGCCCGGGACTAGCGGCCTCCACAGATACGCAGTATTTT. Protein: CASSPGLAASTDTQYF.

The rearrangement joins TRBV12-3 or TRBV12-4 to TRBJ2-5; 7 bases are shared with TRBD1. The CDR3 is 13 amino acids. The junction had 4 bases not matched to a gene; V was cut back by 4 bases and J by 5 bases. The CDR3 region has the DNA TGTGCCAGCAGTTCCAGGGGGTCCGAGACCCAGTACTTC. Encoded protein: CASSSRGSETQYF.

The chain employs TRBV4-1 and TRBJ2-7, with D perhaps matching TRBD1 (6 bases). V gave up 0 bases and J gave up 7 bases, with 13 bases separating them. Germline V CDR1 and CDR2: MGHRA, YSYEKL. The CDR3 sequence is 14 residues long. The CDR3 nucleotides are TGCGCCAGCAGCCAAGAGCACAGGGCCTGGGAGCAGTACTTC. As protein: CASSQEHRAWEQYF.

The J gene is TRBJ2-7, the V gene TRBV28, with D tentatively TRBD1 (6 bases). The V gene's germline CDR1 is MDHEN and CDR2 SYDVKM. The CDR3 has 17 amino acids. V dropped 5 bases and J dropped 4 bases, with 24 bases sitting between them. DNA of the CDR3: TGTGCCAGCAGTCTCTCCCTGGAGGCAGGGGTGGGATACGAGCAGTACTTC. Its protein is CASSLSLEAGVGYEQYF.

The rearrangement uses TRBV28 and TRBJ1-3, with D maybe TRBD1 (6 bases). Trimming left V 5 bases short and J 2 bases short, with 13 bases between. The length of the CDR3 is 15 residues. CDR1 and CDR2 from the germline V gene are MDHEN and SYDVKM. CDR3 in amino acids: CASSDPQGPGNTIYF. The CDR3 DNA is TGTGCCAGCAGTGACCCACAGGGTCCTGGAAACACCATATATTTT.

The chain has TRBV9 and TRBJ2-1; TRBD2 matches at 7 bases. Germline-derived CDR1 and CDR2 are SGDLS and YYNGEE. This CDR3 contains 16 residues. V shed 3 bases and J 0 bases; nucleotides not matched to a gene: 6. This chain's CDR3 is CASSDPPGGSYNEQFF. DNA for the CDR3: TGTGCCAGCAGCGACCCTCCGGGAGGCTCCTACAATGAGCAGTTCTTC.

This clone has only one observation. The V call is TRBV2, the J call TRBJ1-5; 7 bases fit TRBD1. Trimming removed 4 bases from V and 9 bases from J; junction bases left unmatched: 9. Germline values: CDR1 SNHLY, CDR2 FYNNEI. The CDR3 extends over 14 amino acids. The CDR3 coding sequence is TGTGCCAGCAGTGTGGGACAGCCCGTGAGGCCCCAGCATTTT. This translates into CASSVGQPVRPQHF.

The chain couples TRBV19 to TRBJ2-1, with D possibly TRBD2 on 6 matching bases. The CDR3 runs to 15 residues. CDR1 is LNHDA and CDR2 is SQIVND in the germline V gene (reference sequence). The V end was cut by 5 bases, the J end by 7 bases, with 18 bases between. The DNA for the CDR3 is TGTGCCAGTAGTCCCCGCGGAGGGACGGTTAATGAGCAGTTCTTC. It specifies CASSPRGGTVNEQFF.

The V gene is TRBV3-1 (or the pseudogene TRBV3-2), the J gene TRBJ2-5; 9 nucleotides align to TRBD1. CDR1 LGHDT and CDR2 YNNKEL come from the germline V gene (reference sequence). The CDR3 runs to 15 residues. J was trimmed by 5 bases and V by 4 bases; bases with no gene match: 8. CDR3 sequence reads: CASSRPTGGGETQYF. The DNA for the CDR3 is TGTGCCAGCAGCCGCCCGACAGGGGGAGGGGAGACCCAGTACTTC.

As DNA, the CDR3 is TGTGCCAGCAGTTTCCCAGGTCTCTATGGCTACACCTTC. The encoded protein is CASSFPGLYGYTF. This chain joins TRBV12-3 or TRBV12-4 and TRBJ1-2, with unresolved D. The CDR3 extends over 13 amino acids. Trimming took off 3 bases at V and 4 bases at J, with 9 bases between the two ends.

The gene calls are TRBV28 and TRBJ1-2; no clear D gene. The V end lost 3 bases, the J end lost 5 bases, and 13 bases lay between the germline ends. Germline CDR1 is MDHEN and CDR2 is SYDVKM. CDR3 length: 14 residues. The CDR3 nucleotides read TGTGCCAGCAGTTTCCGAAGGACTGTGTATGGCTACACCTTC. Its translation is CASSFRRTVYGYTF.

The V and J genes are TRBV11-3 and TRBJ1-1, with 7 bases lining up with TRBD1. Germline CDR1 and CDR2: SGHNT and YENEEA. This CDR3 spans 17 amino acids. J lost 2 bases, V lost 3 bases, and 12 bases had no gene match. This chain's CDR3 is CASSFKVPQGPNTEAFF. CDR3 DNA: TGTGCCAGCAGCTTTAAGGTCCCACAGGGGCCAAACACTGAAGCTTTCTTT.